This TCR beta chain was obtained from a study of early T cells in non-severe SARS-CoV-2 infection. Looking at the study overall: Sequencing of bulk RNA from unsorted whole blood was done, without chain pairing. General study points: CD4 and private specificities were missed by VDJdb matching, which favored anti-spike CD8 responses.

Unmatched junction bases numbered 2, after V lost 2 bases and J lost 5 bases. There are 14 residues in the CDR3. CDR1 and CDR2 (germline): SGHTA, FQGTGA. In the case of this clonotype: Its antigen remains unknown.

TCRdb re-derived calls from the 5' RACE reads in MiXCR, one entry per CDR3 protein. The sample contains 70,000 or so distinct CDR3 sequences, roughly an eighth of which appear only once. The sequencing sample was made of whole blood. The chain joins TRBV7-3 to TRBJ2-1, with 8 bases that match TRBD2. This TCR came from an adult who was a healthcare worker with PCR-confirmed SARS-CoV-2 infection or an uninfected control (not recorded which). The CDR3, as DNA: TGTGCCAGCAGCTTAGCGGGGGGCGACAATGAGCAGTTCTTC. Protein product: CASSLAGGDNEQFF. Variable domain in full (rest from reference TRBV7-3 and TRBJ2-1): GAGVSQTPSNKVTEKGKYVELRCDPISGHTALYWYRQSLGQGPEFLIYFQGTGAADDSGLPNDRFFAVRPEGSVSTLKIQRTERGDSAVYLCASSLAGGDNEQFFGPGTRLTVL.